Listed below are T cell receptor beta chains from one sample, sequenced in a study of OX40 agonist ivuxolimab in advanced cancers. Clones were sequenced by immunoSEQ multiplex PCR, and TCRdb holds only the in-frame ones, with some missing. The table has 30,000 to 40,000 clones, roughly 89% seen once. This material consisted of CD4+ or CD8+ T cells sorted from blood, taken in a trial of the OX40 agonist ivuxolimab. These receptors came from an adult with an advanced solid tumor such as melanoma, head and neck, liver or kidney cancer. Each CDR3 is given with its conserved first and last residue. The D gene is left open where the match is weak. Size is stated for part of the rows, as once, few or many counts, or as a class when the clone is expanded.

D gene	clone size	V gene	J gene	CDR3 protein	CDR3 DNA
TRBD2	NA	TRBV7-2	TRBJ2-3	CASSQILAGGTDTQYF	TGTGCCAGCAGCCAGATACTAGCGGGGGGCACAGATACGCAGTATTTT
TRBD1	NA	TRBV5-1	TRBJ1-4	CASSLAGQELGEKLFF	TGCGCCAGCAGCTTGGCGGGACAGGAGCTTGGTGAAAAACTGTTTTTT
TRBD1	once	TRBV18	TRBJ2-1	CASSPGTENYNEQFF	TGTGCCAGCTCACCCGGGACAGAGAACTACAATGAGCAGTTCTTC
TRBD1	NA	TRBV28	TRBJ2-5	CASSTPWTGDRQETQYF	TGTGCCAGCAGCACCCCTTGGACAGGTGATCGGCAAGAGACCCAGTACTTC
NA	few	TRBV9	TRBJ1-1	CASSVVANTEAFF	TGTGCCAGCAGCGTAGTCGCGAACACTGAAGCTTTCTTT
TRBD2	NA	TRBV14	TRBJ2-7	CASSPRLAGAYEQYF	TGTGCCAGCAGCCCAAGGCTAGCGGGAGCCTACGAGCAGTACTTC
TRBD2	NA	TRBV4-2	TRBJ2-7	CASSQEGSGASYEQYF	TGTGCCAGCAGCCAAGAGGGTAGCGGGGCCTCCTACGAGCAGTACTTC
NA	NA	TRBV4-2	TRBJ2-7	CASSLGSRFAYEQYF	TGTGCCAGCAGCTTGGGGAGCAGGTTCGCCTACGAGCAGTACTTC
NA	NA	TRBV7-6	TRBJ1-1	CASSDGDRPNTEAFF	TGTGCCAGCAGCGACGGCGACAGACCGAACACTGAAGCTTTCTTT
NA	NA	TRBV5-4	TRBJ2-3	CASRQAGDTQYF	TGTGCCAGCAGGCAGGCGGGGGATACGCAGTATTTT
NA	NA	TRBV19	TRBJ2-7	CASSINGGDYEQYF	TGTGCCAGTAGTATTAATGGCGGGGACTACGAGCAGTACTTC
NA	NA	TRBV9	TRBJ2-7	CASSSGRHSSYEQYF	TGTGCCAGCAGCTCGGGACGTCACAGCTCCTACGAGCAGTACTTC
TRBD1	NA	TRBV28	TRBJ1-1	CASSLTPQGAWGNTEAFF	TGTGCCAGCAGTCTCACCCCCCAGGGGGCGTGGGGGAACACTGAAGCTTTCTTT
TRBD1	NA	TRBV7-9	TRBJ2-7	CASNVGQSYEQYF	TGTGCCAGCAACGTGGGACAGTCCTACGAGCAGTACTTC
TRBD2	once	TRBV28	TRBJ2-7	CASRIGTSGGAYEQYF	TGTGCCAGCAGGATAGGGACTAGCGGAGGGGCCTACGAGCAGTACTTC
NA	NA	TRBV10-1	TRBJ2-1	CASSPLKGNEQFF	TGCGCCAGCAGTCCCTTAAAGGGAAATGAGCAGTTCTTC
NA	NA	TRBV4-1	TRBJ2-2	CASSQDLEVTGELFF	TGCGCCAGCAGCCAAGATCTGGAGGTCACCGGGGAGCTGTTTTTT
NA	NA	TRBV2	TRBJ2-7	CASSEDSRDMSSPRTYEQYF	TGTGCCAGCAGTGAGGATAGTAGGGACATGAGCTCTCCCAGAACCTACGAGCAGTACTTC
NA	NA	TRBV14	TRBJ2-3	CASSQVGGHSTDTQYF	TGTGCCAGCAGCCAAGTTGGTGGCCACAGCACAGATACGCAGTATTTT
NA	NA	TRBV27	TRBJ2-1	CASSTTALSSYNEQFF	TGTGCCAGCAGCACGACAGCCTTGAGCTCCTACAATGAGCAGTTCTTC
NA	NA	TRBV6-1	TRBJ1-5	CASSERQSSNQPQHF	TGTGCCAGCAGTGAGAGACAGAGCAGCAATCAGCCCCAGCATTTT
TRBD1	NA	TRBV18	TRBJ2-5	CASSPGTGETQYF	TGTGCCAGCTCACCCGGGACAGGAGAGACCCAGTACTTC
TRBD2	NA	TRBV4-1	TRBJ2-1	CASSQPGLAVLGGDNEQFF	TGCGCCAGCAGCCAACCGGGACTAGCGGTGCTAGGGGGGGACAATGAGCAGTTCTTC
TRBD1	NA	TRBV28	TRBJ2-3	CASSYGTGVSTDTQYF	TGTGCCAGCAGTTATGGGACAGGGGTTAGCACAGATACGCAGTATTTT
NA	medium-sized	TRBV18	TRBJ2-7	CASRGDPSSYEQYF	TGTGCCAGCCGTGGAGACCCCAGCTCCTACGAGCAGTACTTC
NA	NA	TRBV19	TRBJ2-7	CASSHGDRVYEQYF	TGTGCCAGTAGTCATGGGGACCGTGTTTACGAGCAGTACTTC
NA	NA	TRBV7-9	TRBJ1-1	CASSLDSMNTEAFF	TGTGCCAGCAGCTTAGACAGCATGAACACTGAAGCTTTCTTT
NA	few	TRBV10-1	TRBJ2-3	CASSDGLRTDTQYF	TGCGCCAGCAGTGACGGACTCCGCACAGATACGCAGTATTTT
TRBD1	NA	TRBV27	TRBJ2-7	CASSSTGVEEQYF	TGTGCCAGCAGTTCGACAGGGGTCGAAGAGCAGTACTTC
NA	once	TRBV29-1	TRBJ2-1	CSVAKGYYNEQFF	TGCAGCGTTGCGAAGGGATATTACAATGAGCAGTTCTTC
NA	NA	TRBV15	TRBJ2-1	CATLSRPLGSYNEQFF	TGTGCCACCCTCTCCAGGCCTTTGGGCTCCTACAATGAGCAGTTCTTC
TRBD1	NA	TRBV4-1	TRBJ2-3	CASSQPRQGALDTQYF	TGCGCCAGCAGCCAACCGAGGCAGGGGGCGTTAGATACGCAGTATTTT
NA	NA	TRBV13	TRBJ2-7	CASSPANYEQYF	TGTGCCAGCAGCCCGGCAAACTACGAGCAGTACTTC
NA	NA	TRBV11-2	TRBJ2-7	CASSLTRDMQYF	TGTGCCAGCAGCTTAACCCGGGACATGCAGTACTTC
NA	NA	TRBV7-9	TRBJ2-5	CASSLGGSGSETQYF	TGTGCCAGCAGCTTAGGAGGTTCGGGATCAGAGACCCAGTACTTC
NA	NA	TRBV28	TRBJ2-1	CASSLPGNNEQFF	TGTGCCAGCTCCTTACCGGGAAACAATGAGCAGTTCTTC
TRBD2	NA	TRBV7-8	TRBJ2-1	CASSLEYLGGGTEQFF	TGTGCCAGCAGCTTAGAATATTTGGGGGGAGGGACTGAGCAGTTCTTC
TRBD2	NA	TRBV14	TRBJ2-1	CASSQIISGEQFF	TGTGCCAGCAGCCAAATTATTAGCGGGGAGCAGTTCTTC